The 31 T cell receptor beta chains below were found in one sample sequenced in a study of T cells after somatic rescue of genetic block. Some clones are missing from TCRdb's copy, which holds only in-frame ones; the method was immunoSEQ multiplex PCR. The table includes over 10,000 clones, under 80% detected once. Material: peripheral blood mononuclear cells (PBMCs). These TCRs come from a boy aged 5-17 years.

This chain joins TRBV29-1 and TRBJ2-5; D ambiguous. V lost 4 bases and J lost 1, with 7 bases in between. The germline V gene has CDR1 SQVTM and CDR2 ANQGSEA. This CDR3 region has 12 residues. This CDR3 is CSVGVSQETQYF. As DNA, the CDR3 is TGCAGCGTTGGGGTATCCCAAGAGACCCAGTACTTC.

This clone has more than one count but fewer than ten. CDR3 residues: CASSLLSHPYGYTF. The DNA of the CDR3 is TGTGCCAGCAGCTTACTCAGTCACCCCTATGGCTACACCTTC. This chain links TRBV7-8 with TRBJ1-2; the D is unclear. Per germline, CDR1 SGHVS and CDR2 FQNEAQ. This CDR3 region has 14 residues. Between the trimmed V and J ends, which lost 2 bases and 4 bases, there was a span of 11 bases.

This clone was seen a single time. The chain couples TRBV5-8 to TRBJ2-7; D assignment may be TRBD1 or TRBD2 (5 bases each). The CDR3 sequence is 15 residues long. Germline CDR1 SGHTS, CDR2 YDEGEE. The V end lost 3 bases, the J end lost 8 bases, and 21 bases lay between the germline ends. CDR3 nucleotide sequence: TGTGCCAGCAGCTCGTCCGGGACGCTGGCCTCCCAGCAGTACTTC. Its translation is CASSSSGTLASQQYF.

V usage is TRBV6-5 and J usage is TRBJ2-7; the D gene is possibly TRBD2 (6 bases). Per germline, CDR1 MNHEY and CDR2 SVGAGI. V was clipped by 8 bases and J by 2 bases, with 16 bases between them. CDR3 length: 14 residues. CDR3 coding DNA: TGTGCCAGCCGGGGAGGAGGGATCGCCTACGAGCAGTACTTC. Translated, it gives CASRGGGIAYEQYF.

The chain recombines TRBV6-7 with TRBJ2-7, with D possibly being TRBD2 (6 bases). TRBV6-7 qualifies as an ORF whose function is uncertain. The length of the CDR3 is 14 residues. V lost 2 bases and J 5 bases, leaving 13 bases between the germline ends. CDR3 nucleotide sequence: TGTGCCAGCAGTTACGGGGGGATGTTAAACGAGCAGTACTTC. It translates to CASSYGGMLNEQYF.

V is TRBV4-1 and J is TRBJ2-7, with 8 bases fitting TRBD1. CDR3 length: 18 residues. Germline V lookup: CDR1 MGHRA, CDR2 YSYEKL. Trimming cost V 3 bases and J 1 base; bases outside gene matches: 14. The chain's CDR3 is CASSQRMGQGASSYEQYF. In DNA form, the CDR3 reads TGCGCCAGCAGCCAGAGGATGGGTCAGGGGGCATCATCCTACGAGCAGTACTTC.

The V gene is TRBV7-2, the J gene TRBJ1-1; maybe TRBD1 (6 bases). Germline V gene lookup returns CDR1 SGHTA and CDR2 FQGNSA. The V gene lost 1 base and the J gene lost 5 bases, with 14 bases spanning the gap. This CDR3 spans 15 amino acids. The DNA for the CDR3 is TGTGCCAGCAGCTTAGTTAGGGGGGCAAGTACTGAAGCTTTCTTT. Translating it yields CASSLVRGASTEAFF.

The rearrangement joins TRBV7-3 to TRBJ1-3; no definite D call. The CDR3 has 18 amino acids. CDR1 is SGHTA and CDR2 is FQGTGA in the germline V gene. V lost 2 bases and J lost 0, with 17 bases in between. The DNA for the CDR3 is TGTGCCAGCAGCTTATGGTACGCGGGGAAGAGCTCTGGAAACACCATATATTTT. The encoded protein is CASSLWYAGKSSGNTIYF.

Sample share makes this clone medium-sized. This rearrangement joins TRBV19 to TRBJ2-7; D possibly corresponds to TRBD2 (6 bases). Trimming removed 6 bases from V and 4 bases from J, with 13 bases in between. CDR3 length: 13 amino acids. The germline gives CDR1 LNHDA, CDR2 SQIVND (reference sequence). The CDR3 loop is CASSTGGPYEQYF. As DNA, the CDR3 is TGTGCCAGTAGCACCGGAGGGCCTTACGAGCAGTACTTC.

J is TRBJ2-2 and V is TRBV7-9; 10 bases agree with TRBD1. From germline, CDR1 is SEHNR and CDR2 FQNEAQ (reference sequence). V shed 5 bases, J shed 3 bases, and the junction held 6 bases outside the gene matches. The length of the CDR3 is 16 residues. As DNA, the CDR3 is TGTGCCAGCAGCCAAGACAGGGGGCTGTACACCGGGGAGCTGTTTTTT. It specifies CASSQDRGLYTGELFF.

The CDR3 sequence: CASSDPGQGTGNTIYF. CDR3 bases: TGTGCCAGCAGTGACCCGGGACAAGGAACTGGAAACACCATATATTTT. The chain couples TRBV2 to TRBJ1-3; a weak D match, TRBD1 (6 bases). Germline V gene data show CDR1 as SNHLY and CDR2 as FYNNEI. The CDR3 totals 16 residues. The V end was cut by 3 bases, the J end by 2 bases, with 14 bases between.

By frequency in the sample, this clone is medium-sized. The rearrangement uses TRBV9 and TRBJ1-2, with no clear D. The CDR3 length is 13 residues. V lost 0 bases and J lost 3, with 6 bases in between. The V gene's germline CDR1 is SGDLS and CDR2 YYNGEE. Here the CDR3 reads CASSVGTYYGYTF. CDR3 DNA sequence: TGTGCCAGCAGCGTAGGCACCTACTATGGCTACACCTTC.

In DNA, the CDR3 is TGTGCCAGCAGCTTCCTAGCGGGGGGCATCTCCTACGAGCAGTACTTC. Its translation is CASSFLAGGISYEQYF. V is TRBV5-6 and J is TRBJ2-7, with TRBD2 identical over 11 bases. The CDR3 spans 16 residues. Germline trimming cut 2 bases from V and 0 bases from J; bases unmatched to any gene: 4. The germline gives CDR1 SGHDT, CDR2 YYEEEE.

V and J are TRBV5-1 and TRBJ1-1, with 7 bases matching TRBD1. V lost 4 bases, J lost 3 bases, and 6 bases stayed unmatched. This CDR3 comprises 14 residues. The germline CDR1 and CDR2 sequences are SGHRS and YFSETQ. The CDR3 spells CASSGTGDYTEAFF. The DNA for the CDR3 is TGCGCCAGCAGCGGAACAGGGGATTACACTGAAGCTTTCTTT.

The chain links TRBV6-6 to TRBJ1-6; tentative D call: TRBD1 (6 bases). Trimming pared 0 bases from V and 10 bases from J, leaving 13 bases between. From germline, CDR1 is MNHNY and CDR2 SVGAGI (reference sequence). The CDR3 runs to 15 residues. CDR3: CASSYSTQGYSPLHF. The CDR3 DNA sequence: TGTGCCAGCAGTTACTCGACACAGGGATACTCACCCCTCCACTTT.

CDR3 sequence reads: CASSASATGSYGYTF. As DNA, the CDR3 is TGTGCCAGCAGTGCCTCAGCGACAGGGTCCTATGGCTACACCTTC. The V call is TRBV6-1, the J call TRBJ1-2, with TRBD1 matching over 7 bases. The ends lost 4 bases at V and 4 bases at J; junction bases unmatched: 9. Germline CDR1 is MNHNS and CDR2 is SASEGT. This CDR3 is built from 15 residues.

The chain employs TRBV15 and TRBJ2-5, with D perhaps matching TRBD2 (6 bases). The germline V gene has CDR1 LNHNV and CDR2 YYDKDF (reference sequence). The V end was cut by 1 base, the J end by 2 bases, with 11 bases between. The CDR3 has 15 residues. CDR3 bases: TGTGCCACCAGCAGAGGGGCTGCGGGGCAAGAGACCCAGTACTTC. This gives the protein CATSRGAAGQETQYF.

This clone has only a few counts. The genes are TRBV20-1 and TRBJ1-1; D is ambiguous. V lost 3 bases, J lost 1 base, and 3 bases lay in between. This CDR3 region has 11 residues. Germline loops: CDR1 DFQATT, CDR2 SNEGSKA (reference sequence). CDR3 amino acids: CSASQNTEAFF. Written as DNA, the CDR3 is TGCAGTGCTAGCCAGAACACTGAAGCTTTCTTT.

This clone was observed a single time. This chain uses TRBV18 with TRBJ2-7; D gene uncertain. This CDR3 spans 13 amino acids. Germline V gives CDR1 KGHSH, CDR2 LQKENI. Trimming took off 2 bases at V and 2 bases at J, with 7 bases between the two ends. CDR3 loop: CASSPRATYEQYF. DNA for the CDR3: TGTGCCAGCTCACCAAGGGCTACCTACGAGCAGTACTTC.

The gene calls are TRBV5-1 and TRBJ2-3; D not certain. Per the germline V gene, CDR1 is SGHRS and CDR2 is YFSETQ. Trimming shortened V by 5 bases and J by 7 bases, and 11 bases separated the two germline ends. The CDR3 contains 12 residues. The chain's CDR3 is CASSFTPNTQYF. Written as DNA, the CDR3 is TGCGCCAGCAGTTTTACCCCTAATACGCAGTATTTT.

The rearrangement links TRBV19 to TRBJ2-1; D is uncertain. CDR1 is LNHDA, CDR2 SQIVND, per germline (reference sequence). Trimming took off 1 base at V and 6 bases at J, with 10 bases between the two ends. There are 14 residues in the CDR3. This CDR3 is CASSIVGSFNEQFF. In nucleotides, the CDR3 is TGTGCCAGTAGTATAGTAGGCAGCTTCAATGAGCAGTTCTTC.

This clone was detected a few times. The chain employs TRBV6-4 and TRBJ2-1; 7 nucleotides agree with TRBD1. The trim removed 6 bases at V and 5 bases at J, leaving 10 bases unmatched. Germline V gene lookup returns CDR1 MRHNA and CDR2 SNTAGT. The CDR3 has 15 residues. CDR3 protein: CASRPRQGDDNEQFF. DNA of the CDR3: TGTGCCAGCAGGCCCAGACAGGGTGACGACAATGAGCAGTTCTTC.

This chain links TRBV5-6 with TRBJ2-4; 8 nucleotides agree with TRBD1. Germline V gives CDR1 SGHDT, CDR2 YYEEEE. Trimming took 4 bases from V and 0 from J; bases not matched to a gene: 12. The CDR3 totals 18 residues. CDR3 nucleotide sequence: TGTGCCAGCAGCCAAGACTGGACAGGGCGCCTAGCCAAAAACATTCAGTACTTC. Amino acid sequence: CASSQDWTGRLAKNIQYF.

This rearrangement joins TRBV10-3 to TRBJ2-7, with 11 bases aligning to TRBD1. CDR3 size: 15 residues. Germline assignment: CDR1 ENHRY and CDR2 SYGVKD. Losses at the gene ends were 4 bases for V and 2 bases for J; bases not matched to a gene: 4. The chain's CDR3 is CAISADRGQTYEQYF. In DNA form, the CDR3 reads TGTGCCATCAGTGCGGACAGGGGGCAAACCTACGAGCAGTACTTC.

The J gene is TRBJ1-1, the V gene TRBV18; weak D call: TRBD1 (6 bases). The CDR3 is made up of 16 amino acids. Germline CDR1 KGHSH, CDR2 LQKENI. V lost 3 bases to trimming and J lost 3 bases, with 17 bases between them. CDR3 loop: CASSPLSPGADTEAFF. CDR3 bases: TGTGCCAGCTCACCCCTATCTCCAGGGGCGGACACTGAAGCTTTCTTT.

This rearrangement joins TRBV7-3 to TRBJ2-5; D gene ambiguous. The CDR3 loop spans 16 amino acids. Trimming pared 1 base from V and 3 bases from J, leaving 15 bases between. Germline CDR1 is SGHTA and CDR2 is FQGTGA. The CDR3 here is CASSLMGNPTEETQYF. CDR3 bases: TGTGCCAGCAGCTTAATGGGGAACCCTACTGAAGAGACCCAGTACTTC. Together with reference TRBV7-3 and TRBJ2-5, the CDR3 gives the full variable domain: GAGVSQTPSNKVTEKGKYVELRCDPISGHTALYWYRQSLGQGPEFLIYFQGTGAADDSGLPNDRFFAVRPEGSVSTLKIQRTERGDSAVYLCASSLMGNPTEETQYFGPGTRLLVL.

The J gene is TRBJ1-5, the V gene TRBV28; TRBD1 is a possible D gene (5 bases). The germline CDR1 and CDR2 sequences are MDHEN and SYDVKM. CDR3 size: 16 residues. CDR3 residues: CAVQLGGAYSNQPQHF. The CDR3 region has the DNA TGTGCAGTCCAGTTGGGGGGTGCCTATAGCAATCAGCCCCAGCATTTT.

The chain uses TRBV29-1 and TRBJ2-5; 7 nucleotides agree with TRBD2. The DNA matches TRBJ2-7 better at its end, which makes the J call doubtful. The CDR3 totals 13 residues. The germline V gene encodes CDR1 SQVTM and CDR2 ANQGSEA. CDR3 nucleotides: TGCAGCGTTGGGGGGGGAATGGCCTACGAGCAGTACTTC. Protein: CSVGGGMAYEQYF.

The rearrangement uses TRBV4-1 and TRBJ2-1; D is perhaps TRBD2 (5 bases). Germline V gene sequence: CDR1 MGHRA, CDR2 YSYEKL. The CDR3 has 16 amino acids. V lost 1 base, J lost 3 bases, and 13 bases lay in between. CDR3 nucleotides: TGCGCCAGCAGCCAAGGTCAGCGGCTACTCTACAATGAGCAGTTCTTC. Amino acid sequence: CASSQGQRLLYNEQFF.

The chain links TRBV2 to TRBJ2-3, with 7 bases fitting TRBD2. CDR1 SNHLY and CDR2 FYNNEI come from the germline V gene. The V and J ends lost 6 bases and 2 bases, in that order; junction bases with no gene match: 8. The CDR3 loop spans 15 amino acids. The CDR3 DNA reads as TGTGCCAGCAGAAGAGCGGGGTCTTACACAGATACGCAGTATTTT. Translated: CASRRAGSYTDTQYF.

This chain joins TRBV5-1 and TRBJ2-5; 9 bases are shared with TRBD2. After removal of 4 bases from V and 2 bases from J, the junction contained 6 bases not matched to a gene. The germline gives CDR1 SGHRS, CDR2 YFSETQ. There are 15 residues in the CDR3. Written as DNA, the CDR3 is TGCGCCAGCAGCGTTGAAACTAGCGGGCAAGAGACCCAGTACTTC. It encodes CASSVETSGQETQYF.